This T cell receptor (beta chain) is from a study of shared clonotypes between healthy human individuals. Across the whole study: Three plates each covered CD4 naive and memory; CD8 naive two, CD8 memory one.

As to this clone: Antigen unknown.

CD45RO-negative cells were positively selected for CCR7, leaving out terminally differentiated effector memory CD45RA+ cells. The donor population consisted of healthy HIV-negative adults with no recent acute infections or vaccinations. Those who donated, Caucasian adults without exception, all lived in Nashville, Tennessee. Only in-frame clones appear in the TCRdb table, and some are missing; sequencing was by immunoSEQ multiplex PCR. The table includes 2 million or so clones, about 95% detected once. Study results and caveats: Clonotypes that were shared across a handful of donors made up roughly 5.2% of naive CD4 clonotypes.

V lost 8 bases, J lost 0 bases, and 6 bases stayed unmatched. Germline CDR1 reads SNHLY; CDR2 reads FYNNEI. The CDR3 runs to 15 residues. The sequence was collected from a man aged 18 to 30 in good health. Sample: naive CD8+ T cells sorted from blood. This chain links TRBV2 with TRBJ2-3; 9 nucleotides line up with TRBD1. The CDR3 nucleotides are TGTGCCAGCGATGGGGACAGGGAGAGCACAGATACGCAGTATTTT. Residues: CASDGDRESTDTQYF.